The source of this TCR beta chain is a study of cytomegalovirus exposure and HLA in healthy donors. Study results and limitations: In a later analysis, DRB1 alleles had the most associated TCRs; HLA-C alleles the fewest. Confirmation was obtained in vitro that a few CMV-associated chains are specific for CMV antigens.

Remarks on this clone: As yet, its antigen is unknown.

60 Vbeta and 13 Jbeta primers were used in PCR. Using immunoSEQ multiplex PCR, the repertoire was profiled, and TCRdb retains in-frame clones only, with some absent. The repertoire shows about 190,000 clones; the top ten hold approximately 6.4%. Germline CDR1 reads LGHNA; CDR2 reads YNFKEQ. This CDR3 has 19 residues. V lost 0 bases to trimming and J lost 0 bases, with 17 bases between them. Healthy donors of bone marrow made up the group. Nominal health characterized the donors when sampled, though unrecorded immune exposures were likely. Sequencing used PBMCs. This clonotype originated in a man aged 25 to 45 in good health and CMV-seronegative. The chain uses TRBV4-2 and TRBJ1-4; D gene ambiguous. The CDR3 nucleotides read TGTGCCAGCAGCCAAGATTCGGTCGGTTACAGTGCAACTAATGAAAAACTGTTTTTT. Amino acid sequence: CASSQDSVGYSATNEKLFF.